This T cell receptor beta chain was recorded in a study of blood T cell repertoires in COVID-19. Study-level background: Spain, Italy and the United States supplied samples that represented acute and convalescent COVID-19. PBMCs, B-cell-depleted T cells, or T cells provided the cDNA or gDNA that made up the material.

The repertoire was sequenced with immunoSEQ multiplex PCR; TCRdb's copy has only in-frame clones and lacks some. This sample carries roughly 120,000 clones, roughly 80% of them seen once, and the ten largest clones take 2% to 2.5%. The source of this sequence is a man aged 25 to 40 with acute or convalescent COVID-19. The sequenced sample was peripheral blood.

CDR3 region: CASSLEAVNTEAFF. CDR3 nucleotide sequence: TGTGCCAGCAGCTTAGAGGCGGTGAACACTGAAGCTTTCTTT. The chain employs TRBV7-9 and TRBJ1-1; D not certain. Germline-derived CDR1 and CDR2 are SEHNR and FQNEAQ (reference sequence). V lost 1 base and J lost 0, with 6 bases in between. This CDR3 has 14 amino acids.